Listed here are 18 T cell receptor beta chains from one sample, sequenced in a study of T cell responses to AZD1222 COVID-19 vaccine. Clones were read by immunoSEQ multiplex PCR, and TCRdb kept only the in-frame ones, dropping some. The profile shows about 94,000 clones, roughly 84% of them singletons. Here the sequenced sample was peripheral blood, taken on day 0 of AZD1222 vaccination. The origin of the receptors is an adult in good health.

The rearrangement links TRBV5-1 to TRBJ2-3, with 7 bases lining up with TRBD1. Germline V gene sequence: CDR1 SGHRS, CDR2 YFSETQ. With 7 bases clipped from V and 3 bases from J, the junction kept 11 bases outside the gene matches. There are 15 residues in the CDR3. The CDR3 DNA follows: TGCGCCAGCGGTCCAAGGGGGCAGGGGACAGATACGCAGTATTTT. This encodes CASGPRGQGTDTQYF. Supplemented by reference TRBV5-1 and TRBJ2-3, the full variable domain reads KAGVTQTPRYLIKTRGQQVTLSCSPISGHRSVSWYQQTPGQGLQFLFEYFSETQRNKGNFPGRFSGRQFSNSRSEMNVSTLELGDSALYLCASGPRGQGTDTQYFGPGTRLTVL.

For this clone: Compared with germline, one end of the junction differs, possibly owing to a read error. J is TRBJ2-7 and V is TRBV3-1 (or the pseudogene TRBV3-2), with D perhaps TRBD1 (6 bases). The CDR3 spans 16 residues. From germline, CDR1 is LGHDT and CDR2 YNNKEL (reference sequence). CDR3 coding DNA: TGTGCCGGCAGCCGCCAGACATCAGGGGCGCGATACGAGCAGTACTTC. Amino acids: CAGSRQTSGARYEQYF.

The chain has TRBV20-1 and TRBJ2-3; D remains ambiguous. This CDR3 comprises 8 residues. Germline CDR1 reads DFQATT; CDR2 reads SNEGSKA (reference sequence). With 6 bases removed from V and 8 bases from J, the gap between germline ends came to 3 bases. Written as DNA, the CDR3 is TGCAGTGCCGGTACGCAGTATTTT. It is translated as CSAGTQYF.

The chain joins TRBV5-1 to TRBJ2-3; a weak D match, TRBD1 (5 bases). Trimming cost V 1 base and J 4 bases, with 16 bases left between them. The CDR3 length is 16 residues. Germline assignment: CDR1 SGHRS and CDR2 YFSETQ. CDR3 nucleotides: TGCGCCAGCAGCTTGTATAGGGCAGGGTACCCAGATACGCAGTATTTT. Protein product: CASSLYRAGYPDTQYF.

The CDR3 region is CAISESSGFVGNTEAFF. For the CDR3, the DNA is TGTGCCATCAGTGAGTCCAGTGGGTTTGTTGGGAACACTGAAGCTTTCTTT. The V gene is TRBV10-3, the J gene TRBJ1-1; D remains unclear. This CDR3 has 17 residues. V lost 0 bases and J lost 1, with 15 bases in between. Germline V CDR1 and CDR2: ENHRY, SYGVKD.

The chain carries TRBV12-3 or TRBV12-4 and TRBJ2-7; the D is unclear. The CDR3 totals 13 residues. The V end lost 3 bases, the J end lost 7 bases, and 13 bases lay between the germline ends. The CDR3 sequence: CASSLGTPSEQYF. The CDR3 DNA reads TGTGCCAGCAGTTTGGGCACCCCTTCTGAGCAGTACTTC.

This chain links TRBV29-1 with TRBJ1-2; 10 bases map to TRBD1. Germline CDR1 and CDR2: SQVTM and ANQGSEA. Trimming at V came to 7 bases and at J to 6 bases, leaving 8 bases not matched to a gene. This CDR3 comprises 13 residues. CDR3 region: CSARGQGLHGYTF. Written as DNA, the CDR3 is TGCAGCGCCCGGGGACAGGGGTTGCATGGCTACACCTTC.

The V call is TRBV5-8, the J call TRBJ2-1; D is ambiguous. Germline V lookup: CDR1 SGHTS, CDR2 YDEGEE. The ends were cut back, 1 base at V and 0 bases at J, with 5 bases in the middle. The CDR3 covers 14 residues. CDR3 region: CASSLKSSYNEQFF. The CDR3 region has the DNA TGTGCCAGCAGCTTGAAGAGCTCCTACAATGAGCAGTTCTTC.

This rearrangement joins TRBV5-4 to TRBJ1-2; D is uncertain. Per germline, CDR1 SGHNT and CDR2 YYREEE (reference sequence). The V end was cut by 2 bases, the J end by 4 bases, with 9 bases between. The CDR3 sequence is 13 residues long. The CDR3: CASSLSNRYGYTF. The CDR3 coding sequence is TGTGCCAGCAGCTTATCTAATCGCTATGGCTACACCTTC.

The J gene is TRBJ2-1, the V gene TRBV19; D is undetermined. V gave up 5 bases and J gave up 1 base, with 12 bases separating them. CDR1 LNHDA and CDR2 SQIVND come from the germline V gene (reference sequence). The CDR3 spans 15 residues. The chain's CDR3 is CASSFQVRSYNEQFF. In DNA form, the CDR3 reads TGTGCCAGTAGTTTCCAAGTTCGGTCCTACAATGAGCAGTTCTTC.

CDR3 sequence: CASSPPLAVQYF. The CDR3 coding sequence is TGTGCCAGCAGCCCACCACTAGCGGTGCAGTACTTC. V and J are TRBV7-8 and TRBJ2-7; 8 nucleotides align to TRBD2. Germline V lookup: CDR1 SGHVS, CDR2 FQNEAQ. With V trimmed by 5 bases and J by 9 bases, 6 bases remained unmatched. The CDR3 sequence is 12 residues long.

The chain recombines TRBV7-8 with TRBJ2-3; 8 bases agree with TRBD2. The CDR3 has 15 amino acids. Germline V CDR1 and CDR2: SGHVS, FQNEAQ. J gave up 2 bases and V 3 bases, and 4 bases lay outside the gene matches. CDR3 nucleotides: TGTGCCAGCAGCTTTTGGCGGGGGGCCACAGATACGCAGTATTTT. It translates to CASSFWRGATDTQYF.

The rearrangement uses TRBV4-2 and TRBJ2-7; the match to TRBD2 covers 9 bases. The CDR3 has 15 amino acids. J was trimmed by 1 base and V by 1 base; bases with no gene match: 2. Germline loops: CDR1 LGHNA, CDR2 YNFKEQ. CDR3 sequence reads: CASSQGRGGSYEQYF. The CDR3 DNA reads as TGTGCCAGCAGCCAAGGGCGGGGGGGATCCTACGAGCAGTACTTC.

Concerning this clone itself: The DNA is omitted, as the CDR3 cannot be located on it reliably, and the CDR3 follows TCRdb's listing. The gene calls are TRBV19 and TRBJ2-7; the table's D call, TRBD1, has no DNA check behind it. The CDR3 extends over 14 residues, inclusive of both ends. Germline assignment: CDR1 LNHDA and CDR2 SQIVND (reference sequence). The CDR3 sequence is CASTSGQGNSEQYF.

The chain is built from TRBV3-1 (or the pseudogene TRBV3-2) and TRBJ2-1; D is uncertain. This CDR3 region has 11 residues. Trimming left V 4 bases short and J 9 bases short, with 7 bases between. In germline, CDR1 is LGHDT, CDR2 YNNKEL (reference sequence). The CDR3 sequence is CASSLSFEQFF. CDR3 DNA: TGTGCCAGCAGCCTATCTTTTGAGCAGTTCTTC.

The chain carries TRBV11-3 and TRBJ2-5; 9 bases agree with TRBD2. The CDR3 consists of 17 residues. Trimming cost V 5 bases and J 5 bases; bases outside gene matches: 15. Per germline, CDR1 SGHNT and CDR2 YENEEA. CDR3 amino acids: CASSPRRGGGAQETQYF. Written as DNA, the CDR3 is TGTGCCAGCAGCCCCCGCCGGGGCGGGGGGGCGCAGGAGACCCAGTACTTC.

The J gene is TRBJ2-5, the V gene TRBV6-2 or TRBV6-3; 11 nucleotides agree with TRBD2. The CDR3 is made up of 17 amino acids. CDR1 and CDR2 (germline): MNHEY, SVGEGT. Germline trimming cut 5 bases from V and 4 bases from J; bases unmatched to any gene: 12. CDR3 DNA sequence: TGTGCCAGCAGTGAGATACTAGCGGGGGTCCGGGTAGAGACCCAGTACTTC. Translating it yields CASSEILAGVRVETQYF.

V and J are TRBV6-5 and TRBJ2-7; no clear D. V was shortened by 7 bases and J by 3 bases, with 13 bases between the two germline ends. CDR1 MNHEY and CDR2 SVGAGI come from the germline V gene. The CDR3 is made up of 13 amino acids. The CDR3 region has the DNA TGTGCCAGCACTCAACCGCCGGGCTACGAGCAGTACTTC. Translating it yields CASTQPPGYEQYF.